This is a list of T cell receptor beta chains from one sample in a study of Graves' ophthalmopathy and Graves' hyperthyroidism. MiXCR, run by TCRdb on the multiplex PCR reads, gives a single entry per CDR3 protein. The sample has over a million distinct CDR3 sequences; approximately 35% are singletons. Sequences were obtained from peripheral blood or thyroid tissue (not recorded which). The receptors shown here come from an adult man with Graves' hyperthyroidism. The CDR3 runs from the conserved cysteine through the conserved F or W. A D gene is named only where the DNA matches it firmly. Only some rows state a clone size, as once, few, many or a class for expanded clones.

V	D	size	J	DNA	CDR3
TRBV29-1	-	-	TRBJ2-5	TGCAGCCGACACGCAAGCCAAGAGACCCAGTACTTC	CSRHASQETQYF
TRBV20-1	TRBD1	-	TRBJ1-2	TGCAGTGCTGGACAGGGACTATATGGCTACACCTTC	CSAGQGLYGYTF
TRBV11-3	-	many	TRBJ1-5	TGTGCCAGCAGCTTAGGTTCTCCAGGGTTGGATCAGCCCCAGCATTTT	CASSLGSPGLDQPQHF
TRBV7-2	TRBD2	many	TRBJ2-5	TGTGCCAGCAGCTGGGCTAGCGGGAGTGAAGAGACCCAGTACTTC	CASSWASGSEETQYF
TRBV9	-	many	TRBJ1-1	TGTGCCAGCAGCGTTAGTGAGAACACTGAAGCTTTCTTT	CASSVSENTEAFF
TRBV6-6	-	many	TRBJ2-7	TGTGCCAGCAGTTACTCTTCGGGACTGCCGTACTTC	CASSYSSGLPYF
TRBV2	-	few	TRBJ1-6	TGTGCCAGCAGTGAACAGGAAAATAATTCACCCCTCCACTTT	CASSEQENNSPLHF
TRBV7-9	-	-	TRBJ1-6	TGTGCCCGCAGCTTAGGGGATTTTAAAGGATCACCCCTCCACTTT	CARSLGDFKGSPLHF
TRBV12-3/TRBV12-4	-	few	TRBJ1-2	TGTGCCAGCAGTCCAGACAGCGGGTCGAGCTACACCTTC	CASSPDSGSSYTF
TRBV7-2	TRBD1	many	TRBJ1-2	TGTGCCAGCAGCCTCCTCAGGGGGCTCGGTGGCTACACCTTC	CASSLLRGLGGYTF
TRBV5-4	-	-	TRBJ2-7	TGTGCCAGCAGCTTGAACTCCGGCGCCTACGAGCAGTACTTC	CASSLNSGAYEQYF
TRBV11-2	TRBD1	few	TRBJ1-4	TGTGCCAGCAGCTTAGTGAGAAGGGGGCCCACTAATGAAAAACTGTTTTTT	CASSLVRRGPTNEKLFF
TRBV2	TRBD2	many	TRBJ2-7	TGTGCCAGCAAGACTAGCGGGAGGCGCGGGCAGTACTTC	CASKTSGRRGQYF
TRBV7-7	-	many	TRBJ1-6	TGTGCCAGCAGCTTAGCGGGAAGGTTAGACAGCGCCTATAATTCACCCCTCCACTTT	CASSLAGRLDSAYNSPLHF
TRBV5-1	-	-	TRBJ1-4	TGCGCCAGCAGCTTGGAAAGGGGGGGCGAAAAACTGTTTTTT	CASSLERGGEKLFF
TRBV7-9	TRBD1	many	TRBJ2-7	TGTGCCAGCAGCGGGACAGCGAGCTCCTACGAGCAGTACTTC	CASSGTASSYEQYF
TRBV2	-	many	TRBJ2-2	TGTGCCAGCACTCTGAGCAGGGGAGACACCGGGGAGCTGTTTTTT	CASTLSRGDTGELFF
TRBV5-4	-	-	TRBJ2-6	TGTGCCAGCAGCCAAGGCAGGGGAACCGGGGCCAACGTCCTGACTTTC	CASSQGRGTGANVLTF
TRBV7-9	TRBD2	many	TRBJ2-2	TGTGCCAGCTTCGGGAGGCGAGTCGGGGAGCTGTTTTTT	CASFGRRVGELFF
TRBV19	TRBD1	-	TRBJ1-1	TGTGCCAGTAATGACAGGGAGGGCACTGAAGCTTTCTTT	CASNDREGTEAFF
TRBV12-3/TRBV12-4	-	few	TRBJ2-7	TGTGCCAGCAGTTACCCCGCCGGTGGCGAGCAGTACTTC	CASSYPAGGEQYF
TRBV3-1	-	-	TRBJ1-1	TGTGCCAGCAGCCCGGACTCGTCCAACACTGAAGCTTTCTTT	CASSPDSSNTEAFF
TRBV24-1	-	many	TRBJ2-2	TGTGCCACCGGTCGTGGCACGAACACCGGGGAGCTGTTTTTT	CATGRGTNTGELFF
TRBV10-2	-	few	TRBJ1-2	TGTGCCAGCAGTGACTATTCGGGGCTGAACTATGGCCACACCTTC	CASSDYSGLNYGHTF
TRBV12-3/TRBV12-4	-	many	TRBJ2-5	TGTGCCAGCAGTTCTCGGGGGAGAGGGCCTGGGGGTGAGACCCAGTACTTC	CASSSRGRGPGGETQYF
TRBV20-1	-	few	TRBJ2-2	TGCAGTGCTAGGGTACAGACGAACACTGGGGAGCTGTTTTTT	CSARVQTNTGELFF
TRBV20-1	-	many	TRBJ2-7	TGCAGTGCTAGGGGACTGTCCTACGAGCAGTACTTC	CSARGLSYEQYF
TRBV12-3/TRBV12-4	-	once	TRBJ1-4	TGTGCCAGCAGTTTAGCGCAGGACTGGTCGGCAAAAATGTTTTTT	CASSLAQDWSAKMFF
TRBV7-2	-	many	TRBJ2-5	TGTGCCAGCAGCTTATGGGCTAGGTATGAAGAGACCCAGTACTTC	CASSLWARYEETQYF
TRBV6-2/TRBV6-3	-	many	TRBJ1-1	TGTGCCAGCAGAAACGACATAGAAGCTTTCTTT	CASRNDIEAFF
TRBV19	-	many	TRBJ2-7	TGTGCCAGTACCATGACGGGAAGCTCCTACGAGCAGTACTTC	CASTMTGSSYEQYF
TRBV12-3/TRBV12-4	-	many	TRBJ1-1	TGTGCCAGCAGTTCCGCCCTGGGGGGGCCTCGTACTGAAGCTTTCTTT	CASSSALGGPRTEAFF
TRBV5-1	-	many	TRBJ2-7	TGTGCCAGTAGTATCGGGGGCTCCTACGAGCAGTACTTC	CASSIGGSYEQYF
TRBV5-1	-	many	TRBJ1-2	TGCGCCAGCAGCTTGGGGGTCACGGGCTATGGCTACACCTTC	CASSLGVTGYGYTF
TRBV7-2	TRBD2	-	TRBJ2-2	TGTGCCAGCAGCTTAAAAAGACTAGCGGGAGGGGGCACCGGGGAGCTGTTTTTT	CASSLKRLAGGGTGELFF
TRBV12-3/TRBV12-4	-	many	TRBJ2-7	TGTGCCAGCAGGAGGGACGGCGCCTACGAGCAGTACTTC	CASRRDGAYEQYF
TRBV7-8	TRBD2	-	TRBJ2-5	TGTGCCAGCAGCTTAGTGACTAGCCGCCAAGAGACCCAGTACTTC	CASSLVTSRQETQYF
TRBV4-1	TRBD2	many	TRBJ2-6	TGCGCCAGCAGCCAGGGGACTAGCGTCTTCGTCCTGACTTTC	CASSQGTSVFVLTF
TRBV15	-	many	TRBJ1-5	TGTGCCACCAGCAGAGCCCCAAAAACTGCCCCAAATCAGCCCCAGCATTTT	CATSRAPKTAPNQPQHF
TRBV19	TRBD1	many	TRBJ1-2	TGTGCCAGTAGCACCGGGACAGACACTAACTATGGCTACACCTTC	CASSTGTDTNYGYTF
TRBV4-1	TRBD1	-	TRBJ2-5	TGCGCCAGCAGCCACGACAGGGGAAGGGCACAGCCCCAGTACTTC	CASSHDRGRAQPQYF